These 32 T cell receptor beta chains came from one sample sequenced in a study of blood T cells in healthy people across ages. Then a second PCR, running roughly 7 to 11 cycles, was carried out with a sample-barcoded 5' primer and a J-beta primer mix. One entry per CDR3 protein, called by TCRdb with MiXCR from the 5' RACE reads. Here the sample spans around 1,700,000 distinct CDR3 sequences, 28% being singletons. What was sequenced was blood. The receptors were sampled from a woman in her twenties or thirties in good health.

This sequence joins TRBV7-9 and TRBJ2-7; D is perhaps TRBD1 or TRBD2 (5 bases each). Germline values: CDR1 SEHNR, CDR2 FQNEAQ (reference sequence). The CDR3 spans 15 residues. Between the trimmed V and J ends, which lost 5 bases and 2 bases, there was a span of 16 bases. The CDR3 nucleotides are TGTGCCAGCAGCCTTAGATTCGGGGACGCCTACGAGCAGTACTTC. Amino acids: CASSLRFGDAYEQYF.

Turning to this clonotype: The junction does not match germline at one end; this may be a read error. This chain uses TRBV9 with TRBJ1-5; D is ambiguous. The CDR3 loop spans 14 amino acids. Germline assignment: CDR1 SGDLS and CDR2 YYNGEE. As DNA, the CDR3 is TGTGCCAACAGCGTAGACGGGGAGAATCAGCCCCAGCATTTT. Translated: CANSVDGENQPQHF.

This chain uses TRBV20-1 with TRBJ1-3; 8 nucleotides line up with TRBD1. V lost 4 bases, J lost 0 bases, and 5 bases stayed unmatched. This CDR3 spans 15 amino acids. Per the germline V gene, CDR1 is DFQATT and CDR2 is SNEGSKA (reference sequence). This chain's CDR3 is CSAMDRANSGNTIYF. As DNA, the CDR3 is TGCAGTGCTATGGACAGGGCCAACTCTGGAAACACCATATATTTT.

V usage is TRBV25-1 and J usage is TRBJ2-5; D uncertain. The CDR3 length is 13 residues. V lost 3 bases and J 5 bases, leaving 10 bases between the germline ends. CDR1 and CDR2 from the germline V gene are MGHDK and SYGVNS. The CDR3 sequence: CASSDTDRETQYF. The CDR3 bases are TGTGCCAGCAGTGACACCGATAGGGAGACCCAGTACTTC.

Turning to this clonotype: An end of the junction does not agree with germline; a read error may underlie this. The DNA for the CDR3 is TGTGCCAGCAGCCAAGTTAGGGCGTCTGGGGCCAACGTCCTGGCTTTC. Translation gives CASSQVRASGANVLAF. The chain is built from TRBV14 and TRBJ2-6; D is possibly TRBD1 (5 bases). Per the germline V gene, CDR1 is SGHDN and CDR2 is FVKESK. The CDR3 totals 16 residues. The variable domain in full, with the rest retrieved from reference TRBV14 and TRBJ2-6, is EAGVTQFPSHSVIEKGQTVTLRCDPISGHDNLYWYRRVMGKEIKFLLHFVKESKQDESGMPNNRFLAERTGGTYSTLKVQPAELEDSGVYFCASSQVRASGANVLAFGAGSRLTVL.

The gene calls are TRBV6-6 and TRBJ2-2; D remains unclear. Between the trimmed V and J ends, which lost 2 bases and 3 bases, there was a span of 4 bases. The CDR3 length is 13 residues. Per germline, CDR1 MNHNY and CDR2 SVGAGI (reference sequence). DNA for the CDR3: TGTGCCAGCAGTTACCCCTACACCGGGGAGCTGTTTTTT. Its translation is CASSYPYTGELFF.

There are many counts of this clonotype. The chain joins TRBV6-5 to TRBJ2-5, with 7 nucleotides matching TRBD1. J gave up 0 bases and V 5 bases, and 6 bases lay outside the gene matches. This CDR3 is built from 15 residues. Germline V CDR1 and CDR2: MNHEY, SVGAGI. The DNA of the CDR3 is TGTGCCAGCAGTCAGGACAGGCCTAACCAAGAGACCCAGTACTTC. Its translation: CASSQDRPNQETQYF.

This chain uses TRBV29-1 with TRBJ2-1, with D uncertain. The CDR3 extends over 11 amino acids. CDR1 and CDR2 from the germline V gene are SQVTM and ANQGSEA. With 7 bases removed from V and 4 bases from J, the gap between germline ends came to 8 bases. The CDR3 loop reads CSDALYNEQFF. In DNA, the CDR3 is TGCAGCGACGCTCTTTACAATGAGCAGTTCTTC.

This rearrangement joins TRBV7-3 to TRBJ2-3; TRBD2 might be the D (5 bases). CDR3 length: 15 residues. The V gene's germline CDR1 is SGHTA and CDR2 FQGTGA. Deletions cut 5 bases from V and 2 bases from J, with 14 bases between. The CDR3 DNA follows: TGTGCCAGCAGCCTTTCTAGCACCGACACAGATACGCAGTATTTT. Translated: CASSLSSTDTDTQYF.

Comment on this clonotype: One end of the junction is discordant with germline, which a read error may explain. The rearrangement joins TRBV4-1 to TRBJ2-1; D is ambiguous. Germline V lookup: CDR1 MGHRA, CDR2 YSYEKL. The CDR3 length is 15 residues. CDR3 nucleotides: TGCGCCCGCAGTCAAGGTAGGGCCCGGAGAGGTGAGCAGTTCTTC. Translation: CARSQGRARRGEQFF.

This clonotype was seen at least ten times. This chain joins TRBV6-6 and TRBJ2-1, with D perhaps TRBD1 or TRBD2 (5 bases each). Germline assignment: CDR1 MNHNY and CDR2 SVGAGI (reference sequence). CDR3 length: 15 residues. V was trimmed by 2 bases and J by 1 base, leaving 9 bases between them. Written as DNA, the CDR3 is TGTGCCAGCAGTTACCGTGAGGGGTCCTACAATGAGCAGTTCTTC. It specifies CASSYREGSYNEQFF.

The V and J genes are TRBV12-5 and TRBJ2-5, with a possible D match to TRBD1 (5 bases). This CDR3 is 14 amino acids long. Germline loops: CDR1 LGHNT, CDR2 FRNRAP. Between the trimmed V and J ends, which lost 4 bases and 4 bases, there was a span of 13 bases. The CDR3 nucleotides are TGTGCTAGTGGTTCTTGGGGCCATACAGAGACCCAGTACTTC. Its protein is CASGSWGHTETQYF.

At least ten counts were recorded for this clonotype. The chain recombines TRBV29-1 with TRBJ2-7; 8 positions match TRBD1. This CDR3 region has 13 residues. Per germline, CDR1 SQVTM and CDR2 ANQGSEA. The V gene end was trimmed by 6 bases and the J gene end by 3 bases; junction bases not matched to a gene: 7. The CDR3 nucleotides read TGCAGCGTGCGACAGGGGATTGACTACGAGCAGTACTTC. Amino acid sequence: CSVRQGIDYEQYF.

In DNA form, the CDR3 reads TGTGCCAGCAGCTTATCCCACTCAGCGGGAGCGGTACCAGATACGCAGTATTTT. This translates into CASSLSHSAGAVPDTQYF. The J gene is TRBJ2-3, the V gene TRBV7-2; TRBD2 matches at 8 bases. CDR3 length: 18 amino acids. Germline loops: CDR1 SGHTA, CDR2 FQGNSA. The J segment lost 4 bases and the V segment lost 2 bases, leaving 14 bases of the junction unmatched.

This clonotype appeared a few times. This chain links TRBV5-1 with TRBJ2-6; 8 bases map to TRBD1. V lost 4 bases and J lost 2; bases outside the gene matches: 11. From germline, CDR1 is SGHRS and CDR2 YFSETQ. This CDR3 has 18 residues. The CDR3 DNA follows: TGCGCCAGCAGCCCCCGGACAGGGAGAGTTCCTGGGGCCAACGTCCTGACTTTC. It translates to CASSPRTGRVPGANVLTF.

This clonotype has a count of ten or more. The rearrangement joins TRBV9 to TRBJ2-3, with TRBD2 matching 9 bases. The V gene end was trimmed by 0 bases and the J gene end by 4 bases; junction bases not matched to a gene: 6. CDR3 length: 16 residues. Germline V gene sequence: CDR1 SGDLS, CDR2 YYNGEE. DNA for the CDR3: TGTGCCAGCAGCGTAGGAAGTAGCGGGGGATCAGATACGCAGTATTTT. Translated, it gives CASSVGSSGGSDTQYF. The complete variable domain, with remaining parts taken from reference TRBV9 and TRBJ2-3, reads DSGVTQTPKHLITATGQRVTLRCSPRSGDLSVYWYQQSLDQGLQFLIQYYNGEERAKGNILERFSAQQFPDLHSELNLSSLELGDSALYFCASSVGSSGGSDTQYFGPGTRLTVL.

About this clonotype itself: Just one base apart from a much larger clone, this may be a read error. The chain carries TRBV28 and TRBJ2-4, with TRBD1 as a possible D gene (5 bases). V lost 7 bases and J lost 2, with 15 bases in between. Per the germline V gene, CDR1 is MDHEN and CDR2 is SYDVKM. The CDR3 has 15 amino acids. CDR3 sequence: CASIPRTLTKNIQYF. DNA for the CDR3: TGTGCCAGCATCCCTCGGACACTCACCAAAAACATTCAGTACTTC.

This clonotype has just a few counts. This chain joins TRBV4-1 and TRBJ2-7; 8 bases align to TRBD1. V dropped 1 base and J dropped 5; count of bases not matched to a gene: 10. This CDR3 spans 16 amino acids. Germline V gives CDR1 MGHRA, CDR2 YSYEKL. CDR3: CASSQGLQGAHDEQYF. The DNA for the CDR3 is TGCGCCAGCAGCCAAGGACTCCAGGGGGCGCACGACGAGCAGTACTTC.

The V call is TRBV7-2, the J call TRBJ2-4, with 13 nucleotides matching TRBD2. Losses at the gene ends were 3 bases for V and 4 bases for J; bases not matched to a gene: 15. This CDR3 has 20 amino acids. The germline CDR1 and CDR2 sequences are SGHTA and FQGNSA. The CDR3 DNA reads TGTGCCAGCAGCTTCTACAGGGAATCCGGGACTAGCGGGGCTAAAAACATTCAGTACTTC. Amino acids: CASSFYRESGTSGAKNIQYF.

This chain connects TRBV7-2 to TRBJ1-5; possibly TRBD1 for D (5 bases). Germline loops: CDR1 SGHTA, CDR2 FQGNSA. The V and J ends lost 5 bases and 7 bases respectively, with 12 bases between them. CDR3 length: 13 residues. The CDR3 here is CASSTGTYQPQHF. As DNA, the CDR3 is TGTGCCAGCAGCACCGGGACGTACCAGCCCCAGCATTTT.

To note about this clonotype: Being one base from a much bigger clone, this may be a read error. This chain uses TRBV7-9 with TRBJ2-3, with no clear D. The CDR3 extends over 13 amino acids. Trimming stripped 1 base from V and 8 bases from J, with 10 bases between. Germline V CDR1 and CDR2: SEHNR, FQNEAQ (reference sequence). This chain's CDR3 is CASSLELSVTQYF. CDR3 DNA sequence: TGTGCCAGCAGCTTAGAACTATCGGTTACGCAGTATTTT.

The chain employs TRBV29-1 and TRBJ1-1, with D hard to call. This CDR3 has 12 residues. V dropped 0 bases and J dropped 7 bases, with 9 bases sitting between them. CDR1 is SQVTM and CDR2 is ANQGSEA in the germline V gene. This CDR3 is CSVEERRHEAFF. For the CDR3, the DNA is TGCAGCGTTGAAGAAAGACGTCATGAAGCTTTCTTT.

The chain is built from TRBV20-1 and TRBJ2-1; 11 bases are a match to TRBD2. J lost 7 bases, V lost 3 bases, and 8 bases had no gene match. The CDR3 is 15 residues long. CDR1 is DFQATT and CDR2 is SNEGSKA in the germline V gene (reference sequence). The CDR3 nucleotides are TGCAGTGCTAGCGATAAACTAGCGGGGGTGAATGAGCAGTTCTTC. Translated, it gives CSASDKLAGVNEQFF.

The V gene is TRBV7-8, the J gene TRBJ1-5; D unclear. The CDR3 covers 11 residues. Per germline, CDR1 SGHVS and CDR2 FQNEAQ. Trimming removed 2 bases from V and 12 bases from J, with 8 bases in between. The CDR3 coding sequence is TGTGCCAGCAGCTTAATCGGGCTCCAGCATTTT. Its translation is CASSLIGLQHF.

V is TRBV29-1 and J is TRBJ1-2; 7 bases match TRBD1. This CDR3 is 13 amino acids long. Germline-derived CDR1 and CDR2 are SQVTM and ANQGSEA. Germline trimming cut 0 bases from V and 4 bases from J; bases unmatched to any gene: 2. The DNA of the CDR3 is TGCAGCGTTGAAGACAGGGGGACCTATGGCTACACCTTC. Translation: CSVEDRGTYGYTF.

For this clonotype: A much larger clonotype is one base distant, so this may be a read error. This rearrangement joins TRBV7-8 to TRBJ2-1; 7 nucleotides match TRBD2. This CDR3 spans 17 amino acids. Germline V lookup: CDR1 SGHVS, CDR2 FQNEAQ. The CDR3 spells CTSSFGRPGLLYNEQFF. The DNA for the CDR3 is TGTACCAGCAGCTTCGGCCGTCCGGGACTACTGTACAATGAGCAGTTCTTC.

The sample holds a few counts of this clonotype. The rearrangement links TRBV3-1 to TRBJ2-5; D unclear. Between the trimmed V and J ends, which lost 1 base and 5 bases, there was a span of 5 bases. The CDR3 has 12 amino acids. Per germline, CDR1 LGHDT and CDR2 YNNKEL (reference sequence). CDR3 in amino acids: CASSQGDETQYF. CDR3 nucleotide sequence: TGTGCCAGCAGCCAAGGTGATGAGACCCAGTACTTC.

This sequence joins TRBV12-3 or TRBV12-4 and TRBJ2-1; D is ambiguous. This CDR3 comprises 14 residues. Trimming left V 3 bases short and J 10 bases short, with 16 bases between. The CDR3: CASSFAVGAREQFF. The CDR3 nucleotides read TGTGCCAGCAGTTTCGCGGTCGGAGCTAGAGAGCAGTTCTTC.

V usage is TRBV9 and J usage is TRBJ2-1; 7 nucleotides match TRBD2. Looked up from germline, CDR1 is SGDLS and CDR2 is YYNGEE. This CDR3 has 16 residues. Unmatched junction bases numbered 7, after V lost 4 bases and J lost 0 bases. CDR3 loop: CASSLRAGTSYNEQFF. The CDR3 coding sequence is TGTGCCAGCAGCCTTAGAGCGGGGACCTCCTACAATGAGCAGTTCTTC. Full variable domain (remainder filled in from reference TRBV9 and TRBJ2-1): DSGVTQTPKHLITATGQRVTLRCSPRSGDLSVYWYQQSLDQGLQFLIQYYNGEERAKGNILERFSAQQFPDLHSELNLSSLELGDSALYFCASSLRAGTSYNEQFFGPGTRLTVL.

This chain links TRBV11-1 with TRBJ2-4; 10 bases are a match to TRBD2. TRBJ2-5 matches the DNA end more closely, so the J call is doubtful. The CDR3 totals 15 residues. Germline CDR1 SGHAT, CDR2 FQDESV (reference sequence). The CDR3 DNA is TGTGCCAGCAGCTTACAGGCTAGCGGGGGAGAGACCCAGTACTTC. It codes for CASSLQASGGETQYF.

The rearrangement uses TRBV20-1 and TRBJ2-5; 9 bases are a match to TRBD1. V lost 3 bases to trimming and J lost 4 bases; unmatched junction nucleotides: 6. The CDR3 sequence is 14 residues long. Germline values: CDR1 DFQATT, CDR2 SNEGSKA (reference sequence). The CDR3 DNA sequence: TGCAGTGCTAGGGGGACAGGGCAGGGAGAGACCCAGTACTTC. Translating gives CSARGTGQGETQYF.

This rearrangement joins TRBV27 to TRBJ2-5, with 8 bases identical to TRBD1. Per germline, CDR1 MNHEY and CDR2 SMNVEV (reference sequence). CDR3 size: 14 residues. The junction had 11 bases not matched to a gene; V was cut back by 5 bases and J by 9 bases. The CDR3 spells CASSKAGGWEAQYF. CDR3 bases: TGTGCCAGCAGTAAAGCAGGGGGCTGGGAGGCCCAGTACTTC.